Shown below are 7 T cell receptor beta chains from a single sample sequenced in a study of read filtering for tumor transcriptome and immune sequencing. From 350 to 500 ng of RNA, a library with molecular barcoded alpha/delta and beta/gamma adaptors was made. Each CDR3 protein gets one entry after TCRdb re-called the reads with MiXCR. The repertoire consists of 120,000 or so distinct CDR3 sequences, with 10% to 15% occurring once and the leading ten covering roughly 9.6%. The specimen was a population of CD138-negative cells sorted from bone marrow. These receptors were obtained from a donor aged 40 or older with multiple myeloma.

This clonotype was seen ten or more times. The chain combines TRBV6-5 with TRBJ2-3, with 12 bases matching TRBD2. The CDR3 has 16 residues. Germline V gives CDR1 MNHEY, CDR2 SVGAGI. Trimming removed 8 bases from V and 2 bases from J; junction bases left unmatched: 8. The CDR3 is CASAPGLAGFTDTQYF. The CDR3 bases are TGTGCCAGCGCCCCCGGACTAGCGGGATTCACAGATACGCAGTATTTT.

This clonotype was seen many times. The chain combines TRBV5-5 with TRBJ2-3; D is unclear. Trimming stripped 5 bases from V and 6 bases from J, with 10 bases between. Germline V gene sequence: CDR1 SGHKS, CDR2 YYEKEE (reference sequence). This CDR3 is 12 amino acids long. The CDR3 nucleotides are TGTGCCAGCAGACCCTTATCGGATACGCAGTATTTT. Its protein product is CASRPLSDTQYF.

This clonotype was seen ten or more times. The chain has TRBV15 and TRBJ2-7; D may match TRBD1 or TRBD2 (5 bases each). Trimming removed 0 bases from V and 0 bases from J, with 12 bases in between. Looked up from germline, CDR1 is LNHNV and CDR2 is YYDKDF (reference sequence). CDR3 length equals 16 residues. The CDR3 region has the DNA TGTGCCACCAGCAGAGACTCCGGGGCCTCCTCCTACGAGCAGTACTTC. It translates to CATSRDSGASSYEQYF.

This clonotype was found many times. V usage is TRBV12-3 or TRBV12-4 and J usage is TRBJ1-5; 8 bases are shared with TRBD1. The CDR3 consists of 14 residues. V shed 7 bases and J 4 bases; nucleotides not matched to a gene: 6. The CDR3 sequence: CASNPGQENQPQHF. CDR3 bases: TGTGCCAGCAACCCGGGACAGGAAAATCAGCCCCAGCATTTT.

At least ten counts were recorded for this clonotype. The chain employs TRBV29-1 and TRBJ2-2; TRBD2 aligns across 7 bases. Germline V lookup: CDR1 SQVTM, CDR2 ANQGSEA. The CDR3 length is 12 residues. V lost 7 bases and J lost 5; bases outside the gene matches: 4. The CDR3 DNA follows: TGCAGCGCGGGAGGCGGTACCGGGGAGCTGTTTTTT. It specifies CSAGGGTGELFF.

The chain is built from TRBV5-1 and TRBJ2-3; D is perhaps TRBD1 (6 bases). Germline lookup yields CDR1 SGHRS and CDR2 YFSETQ. The CDR3 is 15 residues long. Between the trimmed V and J ends, which lost 2 bases and 2 bases, there was a span of 12 bases. The CDR3: CASSFQGSYTDTQYF. The CDR3 nucleotides read TGCGCCAGCAGCTTTCAGGGGAGCTACACAGATACGCAGTATTTT.

This clonotype was detected many times. This chain connects TRBV7-9 to TRBJ2-3; a possible D gene is TRBD2 (5 bases). The CDR3 consists of 17 residues. V was trimmed by 5 bases and J by 1 base, leaving 19 bases between them. CDR1 is SEHNR and CDR2 is FQNEAQ in the germline V gene (reference sequence). CDR3 DNA sequence: TGTGCCAGCAGCCCCTCCGGGGTGGGAAGGGGCACAGATACGCAGTATTTT. It codes for CASSPSGVGRGTDTQYF. Combining the CDR3 with reference TRBV7-9 and TRBJ2-3 gives the whole variable domain DTGVSQNPRHKITKRGQNVTFRCDPISEHNRLYWYRQTLGQGPEFLTYFQNEAQLEKSRLLSDRFSAERPKGSFSTLEIQRTEQGDSAMYLCASSPSGVGRGTDTQYFGPGTRLTVL.